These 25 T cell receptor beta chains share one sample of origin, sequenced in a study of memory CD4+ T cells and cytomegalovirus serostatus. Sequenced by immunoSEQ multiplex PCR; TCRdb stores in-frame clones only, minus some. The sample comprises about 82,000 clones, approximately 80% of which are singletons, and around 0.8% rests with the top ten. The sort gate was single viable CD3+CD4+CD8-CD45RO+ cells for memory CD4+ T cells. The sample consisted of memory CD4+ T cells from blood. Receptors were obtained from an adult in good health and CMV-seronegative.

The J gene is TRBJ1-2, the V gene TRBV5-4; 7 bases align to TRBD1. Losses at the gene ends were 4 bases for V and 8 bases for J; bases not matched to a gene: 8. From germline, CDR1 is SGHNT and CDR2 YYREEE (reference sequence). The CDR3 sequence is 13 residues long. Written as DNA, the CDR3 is TGTGCCAGCAGCCAACAGGGGTGGTACGGCTACACCTTC. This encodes CASSQQGWYGYTF.

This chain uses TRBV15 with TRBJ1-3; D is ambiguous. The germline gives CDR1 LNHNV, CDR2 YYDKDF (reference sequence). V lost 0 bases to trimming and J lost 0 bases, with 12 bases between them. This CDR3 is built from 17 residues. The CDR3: CATSRDYDGPSGNTIYF. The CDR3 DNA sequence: TGTGCCACCAGCAGAGATTACGACGGACCCTCTGGAAACACCATATATTTT.

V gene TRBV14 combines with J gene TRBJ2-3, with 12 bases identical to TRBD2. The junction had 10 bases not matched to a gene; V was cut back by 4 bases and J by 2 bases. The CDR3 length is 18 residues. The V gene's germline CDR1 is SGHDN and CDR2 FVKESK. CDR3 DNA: TGTGCCAGCAGCCCCCTGATAGGACTAGCGGGGACCACAGATACGCAGTATTTT. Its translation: CASSPLIGLAGTTDTQYF.

The CDR3: CASSPLREGMNTEAFF. The CDR3 coding sequence is TGTGCCAGCTCACCACTCAGGGAAGGGATGAACACTGAAGCTTTCTTT. The gene calls are TRBV18 and TRBJ1-1, with a possible D match to TRBD1 (5 bases). This CDR3 has 16 amino acids. V dropped 1 base and J dropped 0 bases, with 12 bases sitting between them. Germline V CDR1 and CDR2: KGHSH, LQKENI.

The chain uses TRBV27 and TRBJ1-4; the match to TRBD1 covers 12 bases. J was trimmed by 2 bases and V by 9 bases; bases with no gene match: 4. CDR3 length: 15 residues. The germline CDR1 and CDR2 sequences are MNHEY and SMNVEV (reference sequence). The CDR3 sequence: CASRDRGRTNEKLFF. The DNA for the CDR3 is TGTGCCAGTCGGGACAGGGGGCGCACTAATGAAAAACTGTTTTTT. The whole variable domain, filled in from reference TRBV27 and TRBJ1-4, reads EAQVTQNPRYLITVTGKKLTVTCSQNMNHEYMSWYRQDPGLGLRQIYYSMNVEVTDKGDVPEGYKVSRKEKRNFPLILESPSPNQTSLYFCASRDRGRTNEKLFFGSGTQLSVL.

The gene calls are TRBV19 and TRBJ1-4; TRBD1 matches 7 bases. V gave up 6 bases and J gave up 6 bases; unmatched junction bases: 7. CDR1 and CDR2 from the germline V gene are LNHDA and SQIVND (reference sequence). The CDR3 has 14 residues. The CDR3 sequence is CASSHEGGDEKLFF. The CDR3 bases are TGTGCCAGTAGCCATGAAGGGGGCGATGAAAAACTGTTTTTT.

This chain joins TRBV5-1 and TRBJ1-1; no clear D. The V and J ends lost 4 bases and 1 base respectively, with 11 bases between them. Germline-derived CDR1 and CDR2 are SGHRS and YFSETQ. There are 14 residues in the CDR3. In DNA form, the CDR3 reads TGCGCCAGCAGCGGAGGACGGGGGAACACTGAAGCTTTCTTT. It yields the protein CASSGGRGNTEAFF.

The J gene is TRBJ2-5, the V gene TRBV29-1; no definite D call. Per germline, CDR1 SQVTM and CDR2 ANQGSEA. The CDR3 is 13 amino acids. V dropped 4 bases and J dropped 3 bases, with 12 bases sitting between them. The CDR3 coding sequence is TGCAGCGTTGGGAAGAGGACGGAAGAGACCCAGTACTTC. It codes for CSVGKRTEETQYF.

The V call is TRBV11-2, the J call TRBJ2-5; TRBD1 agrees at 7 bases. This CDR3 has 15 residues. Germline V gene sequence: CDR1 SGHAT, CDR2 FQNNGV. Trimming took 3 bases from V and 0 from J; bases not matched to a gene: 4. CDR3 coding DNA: TGTGCCAGCAGCTTCCAACAGGGGTACCAAGAGACCCAGTACTTC. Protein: CASSFQQGYQETQYF.

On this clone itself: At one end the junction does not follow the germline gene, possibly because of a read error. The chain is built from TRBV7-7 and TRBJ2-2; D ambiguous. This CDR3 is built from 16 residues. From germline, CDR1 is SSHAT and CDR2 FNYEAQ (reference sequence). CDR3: CASSHTAFPNTGELFF. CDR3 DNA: TGTGCTAGCAGTCATACAGCCTTTCCGAACACCGGGGAGCTGTTTTTT. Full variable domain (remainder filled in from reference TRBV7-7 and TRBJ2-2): GAGVSQSPRYKVTKRGQDVTLRCDPISSHATLYWYQQALGQGPEFLTYFNYEAQPDKSGLPSDRFSAERPEGSISTLTIQRTEQRDSAMYRCASSHTAFPNTGELFFGEGSRLTVL.

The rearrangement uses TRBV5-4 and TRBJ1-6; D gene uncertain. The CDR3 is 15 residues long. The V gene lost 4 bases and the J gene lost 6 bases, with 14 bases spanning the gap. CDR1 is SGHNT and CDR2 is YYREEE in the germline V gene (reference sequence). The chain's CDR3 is CASSTDSTINSPLHF. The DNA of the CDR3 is TGTGCCAGCAGCACCGACTCAACAATTAATTCACCCCTCCACTTT.

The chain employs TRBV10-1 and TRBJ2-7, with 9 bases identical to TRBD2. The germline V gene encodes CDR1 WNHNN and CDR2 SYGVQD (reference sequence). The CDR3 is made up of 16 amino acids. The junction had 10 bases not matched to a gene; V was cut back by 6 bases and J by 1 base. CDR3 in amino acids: CASSGGGGSGSYEQYF. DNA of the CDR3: TGCGCCAGCAGCGGCGGGGGGGGGTCAGGGTCCTACGAGCAGTACTTC.

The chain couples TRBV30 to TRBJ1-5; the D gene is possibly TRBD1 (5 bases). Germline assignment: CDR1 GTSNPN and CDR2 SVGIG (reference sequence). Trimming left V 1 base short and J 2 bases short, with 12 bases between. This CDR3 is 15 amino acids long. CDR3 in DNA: TGTGCCTGGAGTGAAAATCGGGACGGCAATCAGCCCCAGCATTTT. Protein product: CAWSENRDGNQPQHF.

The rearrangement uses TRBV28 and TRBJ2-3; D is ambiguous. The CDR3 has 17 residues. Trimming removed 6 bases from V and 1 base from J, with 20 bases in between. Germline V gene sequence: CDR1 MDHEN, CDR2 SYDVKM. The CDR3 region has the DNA TGTGCCAGCAGCTCCCCTTATGAGTTGCTTGGCACAGATACGCAGTATTTT. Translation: CASSSPYELLGTDTQYF.

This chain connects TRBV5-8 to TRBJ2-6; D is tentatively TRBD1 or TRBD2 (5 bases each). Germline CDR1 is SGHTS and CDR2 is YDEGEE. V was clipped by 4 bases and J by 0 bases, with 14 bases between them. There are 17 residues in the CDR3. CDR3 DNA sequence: TGTGCCAGCAGCATTGGGACCCTCCCCTCTGGGGCCAACGTCCTGACTTTC. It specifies CASSIGTLPSGANVLTF.

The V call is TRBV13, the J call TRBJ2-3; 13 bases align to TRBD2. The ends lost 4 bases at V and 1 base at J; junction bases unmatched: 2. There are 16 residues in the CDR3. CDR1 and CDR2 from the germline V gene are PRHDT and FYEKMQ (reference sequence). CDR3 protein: CASSSGLAGGTDTQYF. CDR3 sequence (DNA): TGTGCCAGCAGCTCCGGACTAGCGGGGGGCACAGATACGCAGTATTTT.

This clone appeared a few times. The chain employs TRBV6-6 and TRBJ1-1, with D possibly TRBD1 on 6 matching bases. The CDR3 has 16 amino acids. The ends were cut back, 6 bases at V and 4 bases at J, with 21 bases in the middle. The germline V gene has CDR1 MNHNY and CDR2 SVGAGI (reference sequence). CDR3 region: CASRGSRDTRGTEAFF. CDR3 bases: TGTGCCAGCAGGGGTAGCCGGGACACCCGGGGCACTGAAGCTTTCTTT.

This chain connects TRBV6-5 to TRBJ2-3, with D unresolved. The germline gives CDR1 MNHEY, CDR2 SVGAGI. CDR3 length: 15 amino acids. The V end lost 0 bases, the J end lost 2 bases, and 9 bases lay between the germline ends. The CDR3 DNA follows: TGTGCCAGCAGTTACTCCGGCGTTATCACAGATACGCAGTATTTT. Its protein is CASSYSGVITDTQYF.

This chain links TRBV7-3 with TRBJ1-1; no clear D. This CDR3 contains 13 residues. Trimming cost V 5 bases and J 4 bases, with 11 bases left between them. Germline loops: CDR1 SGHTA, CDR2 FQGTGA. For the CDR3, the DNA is TGTGCCAGCAGCCTCGATATGGGCACTGAAGCTTTCTTT. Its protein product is CASSLDMGTEAFF.

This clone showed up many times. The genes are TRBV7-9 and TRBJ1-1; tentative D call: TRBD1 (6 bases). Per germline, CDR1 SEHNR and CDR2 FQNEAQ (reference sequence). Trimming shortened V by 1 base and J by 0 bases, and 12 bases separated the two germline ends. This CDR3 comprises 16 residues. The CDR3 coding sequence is TGTGCCAGCAGCTTAGGGGACACGGGGATGAACACTGAAGCTTTCTTT. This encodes CASSLGDTGMNTEAFF.

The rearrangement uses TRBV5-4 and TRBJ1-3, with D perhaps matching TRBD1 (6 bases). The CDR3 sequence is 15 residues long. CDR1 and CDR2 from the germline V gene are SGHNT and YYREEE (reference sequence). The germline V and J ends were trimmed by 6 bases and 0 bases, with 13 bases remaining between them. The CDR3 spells CASTHQGYSGNTIYF. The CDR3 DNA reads TGTGCCAGCACTCATCAGGGGTACTCTGGAAACACCATATATTTT.

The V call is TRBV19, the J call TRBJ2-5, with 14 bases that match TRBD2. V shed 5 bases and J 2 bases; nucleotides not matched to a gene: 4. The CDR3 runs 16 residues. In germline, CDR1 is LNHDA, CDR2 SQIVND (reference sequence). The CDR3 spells CASSPRTSGGQETQYF. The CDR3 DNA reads TGTGCCAGTAGTCCTCGGACTAGCGGGGGGCAAGAGACCCAGTACTTC. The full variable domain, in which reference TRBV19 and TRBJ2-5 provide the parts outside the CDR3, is DGGITQSPKYLFRKEGQNVTLSCEQNLNHDAMYWYRQDPGQGLRLIYYSQIVNDFQKGDIAEGYSVSREKKESFPLTVTSAQKNPTAFYLCASSPRTSGGQETQYFGPGTRLLVL.

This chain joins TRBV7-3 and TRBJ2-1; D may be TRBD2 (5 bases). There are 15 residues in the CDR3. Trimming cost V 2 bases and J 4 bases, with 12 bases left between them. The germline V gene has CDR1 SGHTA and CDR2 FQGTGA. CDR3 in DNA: TGTGCCAGCAGCTTATTGAGGGTGGGTTACAATGAGCAGTTCTTC. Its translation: CASSLLRVGYNEQFF.

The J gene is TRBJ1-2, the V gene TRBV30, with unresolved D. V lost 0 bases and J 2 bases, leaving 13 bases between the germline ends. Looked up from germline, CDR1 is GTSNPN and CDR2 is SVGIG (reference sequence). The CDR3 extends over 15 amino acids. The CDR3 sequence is CAWSVVGRGNYGYTF. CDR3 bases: TGTGCCTGGAGTGTAGTCGGACGGGGAAACTATGGCTACACCTTC.

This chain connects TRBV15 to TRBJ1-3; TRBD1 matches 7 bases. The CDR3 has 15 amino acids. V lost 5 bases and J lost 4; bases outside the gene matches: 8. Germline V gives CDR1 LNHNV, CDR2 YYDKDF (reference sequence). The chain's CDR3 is CATSSGGGGGNTIYF. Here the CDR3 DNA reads TGTGCCACCAGCTCCGGGGGAGGGGGCGGAAACACCATATATTTT. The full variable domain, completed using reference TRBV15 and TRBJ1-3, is DAMVIQNPRYQVTQFGKPVTLSCSQTLNHNVMYWYQQKSSQAPKLLFHYYDKDFNNEADTPDNFQSRRPNTSFCFLDIRSPGLGDTAMYLCATSSGGGGGNTIYFGEGSWLTVV.